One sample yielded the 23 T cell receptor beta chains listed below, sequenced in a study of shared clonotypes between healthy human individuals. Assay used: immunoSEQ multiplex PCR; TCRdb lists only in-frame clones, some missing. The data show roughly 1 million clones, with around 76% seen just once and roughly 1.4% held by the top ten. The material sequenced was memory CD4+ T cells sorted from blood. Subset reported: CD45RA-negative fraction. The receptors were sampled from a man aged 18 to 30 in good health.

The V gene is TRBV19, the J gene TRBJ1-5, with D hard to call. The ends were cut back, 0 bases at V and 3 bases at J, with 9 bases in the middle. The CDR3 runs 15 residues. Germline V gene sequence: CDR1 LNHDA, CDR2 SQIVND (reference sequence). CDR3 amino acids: CASSIEGSTNQPQHF. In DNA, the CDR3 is TGTGCCAGTAGTATAGAGGGAAGCACCAATCAGCCCCAGCATTTT.

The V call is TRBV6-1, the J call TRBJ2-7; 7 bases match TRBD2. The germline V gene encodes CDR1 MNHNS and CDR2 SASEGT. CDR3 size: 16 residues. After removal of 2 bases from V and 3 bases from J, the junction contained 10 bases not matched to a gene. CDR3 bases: TGTGCCAGCAGTGAAACGAAGTGGGAGGGGTACTACGAGCAGTACTTC. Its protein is CASSETKWEGYYEQYF.

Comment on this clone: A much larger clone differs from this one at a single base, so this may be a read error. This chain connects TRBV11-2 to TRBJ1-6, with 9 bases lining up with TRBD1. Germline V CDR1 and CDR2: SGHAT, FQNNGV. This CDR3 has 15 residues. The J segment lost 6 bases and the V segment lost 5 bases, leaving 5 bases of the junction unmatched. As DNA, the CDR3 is TGTGCCAGCAGCCCCCGACAGGGGGGTAATTCACCCCTCCACTTT. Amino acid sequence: CASSPRQGGNSPLHF.

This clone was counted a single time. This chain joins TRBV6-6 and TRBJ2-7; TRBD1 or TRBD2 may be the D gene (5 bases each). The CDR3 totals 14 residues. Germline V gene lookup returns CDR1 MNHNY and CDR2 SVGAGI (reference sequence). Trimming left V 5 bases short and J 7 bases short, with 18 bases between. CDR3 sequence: CASSLQVGTGEQYF. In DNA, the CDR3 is TGTGCCAGCAGTCTACAAGTGGGGACGGGGGAGCAGTACTTC.

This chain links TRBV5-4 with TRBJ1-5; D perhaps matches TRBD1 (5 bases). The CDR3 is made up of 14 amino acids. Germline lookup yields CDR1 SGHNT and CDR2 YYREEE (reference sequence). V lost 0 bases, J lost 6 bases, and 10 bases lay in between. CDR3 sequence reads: CASSLGGEGQPQHF. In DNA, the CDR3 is TGTGCCAGCAGCTTGGGAGGGGAGGGTCAGCCCCAGCATTTT.

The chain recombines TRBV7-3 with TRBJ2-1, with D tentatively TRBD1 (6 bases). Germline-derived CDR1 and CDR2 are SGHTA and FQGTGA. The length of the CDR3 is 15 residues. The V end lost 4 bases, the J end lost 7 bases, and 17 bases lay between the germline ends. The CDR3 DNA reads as TGTGCCAGCAGCTCTACAGGTTACAGGGATAATGAGCAGTTCTTC. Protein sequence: CASSSTGYRDNEQFF.

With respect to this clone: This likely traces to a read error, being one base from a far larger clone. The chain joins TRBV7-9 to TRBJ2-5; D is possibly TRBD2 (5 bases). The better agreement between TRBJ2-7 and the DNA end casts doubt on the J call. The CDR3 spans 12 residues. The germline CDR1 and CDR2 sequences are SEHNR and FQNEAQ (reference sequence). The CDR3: CASSFGAYEQYF. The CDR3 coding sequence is TGTGCCAGCAGCTTCGGGGCCTACGAGCAGTACTTC.

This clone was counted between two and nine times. The CDR3 DNA reads as TGTGCCAGCAGTCTCCCGGGACGTAACACTGAAGCTTTCTTT. It yields the protein CASSLPGRNTEAFF. The chain employs TRBV28 and TRBJ1-1; a weak D match, TRBD1 (5 bases). Per the germline V gene, CDR1 is MDHEN and CDR2 is SYDVKM. This CDR3 spans 14 amino acids. V lost 5 bases and J 2 bases, leaving 12 bases between the germline ends.

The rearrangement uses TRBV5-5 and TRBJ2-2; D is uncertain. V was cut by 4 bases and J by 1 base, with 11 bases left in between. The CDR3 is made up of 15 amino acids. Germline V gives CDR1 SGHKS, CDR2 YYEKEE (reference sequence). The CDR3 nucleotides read TGTGCCAGCAGCGAAGGTTCAATGAACACCGGGGAGCTGTTTTTT. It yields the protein CASSEGSMNTGELFF.

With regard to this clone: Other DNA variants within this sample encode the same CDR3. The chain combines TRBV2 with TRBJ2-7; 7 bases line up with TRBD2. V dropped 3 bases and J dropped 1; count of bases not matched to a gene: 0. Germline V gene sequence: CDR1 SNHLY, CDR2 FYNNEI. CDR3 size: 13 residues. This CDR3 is CASSEGGSYEQYF. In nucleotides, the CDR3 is TGTGCCAGCAGTGAGGGGGGGTCCTACGAGCAGTACTTC.

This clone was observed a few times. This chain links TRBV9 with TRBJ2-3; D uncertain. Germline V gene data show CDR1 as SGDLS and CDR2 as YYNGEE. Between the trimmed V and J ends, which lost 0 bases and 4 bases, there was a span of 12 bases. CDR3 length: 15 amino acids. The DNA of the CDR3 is TGTGCCAGCAGCGTAGGGGGAATGTGGGCAGATACGCAGTATTTT. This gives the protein CASSVGGMWADTQYF. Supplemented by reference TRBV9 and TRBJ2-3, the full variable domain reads DSGVTQTPKHLITATGQRVTLRCSPRSGDLSVYWYQQSLDQGLQFLIQYYNGEERAKGNILERFSAQQFPDLHSELNLSSLELGDSALYFCASSVGGMWADTQYFGPGTRLTVL.

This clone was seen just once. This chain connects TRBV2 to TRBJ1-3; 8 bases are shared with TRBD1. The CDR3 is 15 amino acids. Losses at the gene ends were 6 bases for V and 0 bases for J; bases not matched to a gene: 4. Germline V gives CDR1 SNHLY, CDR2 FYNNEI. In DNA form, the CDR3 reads TGTGCCAGCAGCGGGGACAGGCACTCTGGAAACACCATATATTTT. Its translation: CASSGDRHSGNTIYF.

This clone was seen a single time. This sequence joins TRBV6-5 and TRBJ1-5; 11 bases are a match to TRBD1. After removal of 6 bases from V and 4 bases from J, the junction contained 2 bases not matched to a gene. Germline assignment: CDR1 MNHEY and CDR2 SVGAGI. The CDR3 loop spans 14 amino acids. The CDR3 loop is CASRGQGANQPQHF. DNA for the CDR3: TGTGCCAGCAGAGGACAGGGGGCGAATCAGCCCCAGCATTTT.

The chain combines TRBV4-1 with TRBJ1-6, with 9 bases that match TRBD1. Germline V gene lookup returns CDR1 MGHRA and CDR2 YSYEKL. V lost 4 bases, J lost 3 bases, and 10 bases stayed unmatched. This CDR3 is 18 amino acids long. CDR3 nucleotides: TGCGCCAGCAGCCGCCTCGCCAGGACAGGGGTCTATAATTCACCCCTCCACTTT. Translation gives CASSRLARTGVYNSPLHF.

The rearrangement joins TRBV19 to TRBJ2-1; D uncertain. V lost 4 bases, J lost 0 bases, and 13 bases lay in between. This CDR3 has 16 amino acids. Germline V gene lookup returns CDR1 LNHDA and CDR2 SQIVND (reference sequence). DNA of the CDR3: TGTGCCAGTAGTAGCGTAGGGTTAGGCTCCTACAATGAGCAGTTCTTC. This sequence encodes CASSSVGLGSYNEQFF.

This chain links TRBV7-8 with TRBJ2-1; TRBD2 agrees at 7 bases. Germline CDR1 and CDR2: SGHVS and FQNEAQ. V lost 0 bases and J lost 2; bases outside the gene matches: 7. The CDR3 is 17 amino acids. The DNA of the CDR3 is TGTGCCAGCAGCTTAGCGTCCGCGGCGGGAGCCTACAATGAGCAGTTCTTC. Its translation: CASSLASAAGAYNEQFF.

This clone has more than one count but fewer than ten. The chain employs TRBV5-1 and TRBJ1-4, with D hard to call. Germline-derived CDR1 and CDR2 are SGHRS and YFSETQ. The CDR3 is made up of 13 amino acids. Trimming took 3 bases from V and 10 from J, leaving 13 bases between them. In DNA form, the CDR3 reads TGCGCCAGCAGCTCCGACGGGAGAGGAAAACTGTTTTTT. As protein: CASSSDGRGKLFF.

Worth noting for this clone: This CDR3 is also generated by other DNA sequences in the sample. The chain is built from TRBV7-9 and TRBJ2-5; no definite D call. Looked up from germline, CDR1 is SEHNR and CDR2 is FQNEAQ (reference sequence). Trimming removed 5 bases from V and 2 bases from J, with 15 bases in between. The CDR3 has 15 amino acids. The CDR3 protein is CASSLRLQNQETQYF. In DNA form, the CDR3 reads TGTGCCAGCAGCCTCCGACTCCAGAATCAAGAGACCCAGTACTTC.

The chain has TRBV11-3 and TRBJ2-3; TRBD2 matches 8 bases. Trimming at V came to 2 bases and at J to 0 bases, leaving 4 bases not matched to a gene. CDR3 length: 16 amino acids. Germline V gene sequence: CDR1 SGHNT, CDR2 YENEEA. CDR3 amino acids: CASSLSSGKSTDTQYF. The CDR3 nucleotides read TGTGCCAGCAGCTTAAGTAGCGGGAAGAGCACAGATACGCAGTATTTT.

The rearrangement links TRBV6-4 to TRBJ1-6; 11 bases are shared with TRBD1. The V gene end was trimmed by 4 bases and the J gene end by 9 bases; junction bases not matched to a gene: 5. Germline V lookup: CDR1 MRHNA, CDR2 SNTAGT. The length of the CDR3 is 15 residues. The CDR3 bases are TGTGCCAGCAGTGCCATGGGACAGGGGGGTTCACCCCTCCACTTT. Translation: CASSAMGQGGSPLHF.

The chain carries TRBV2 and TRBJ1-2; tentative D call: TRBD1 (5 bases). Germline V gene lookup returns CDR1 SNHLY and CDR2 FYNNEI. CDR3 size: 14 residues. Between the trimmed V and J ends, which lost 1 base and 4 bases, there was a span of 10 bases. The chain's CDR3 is CASSEVPRAYGYTF. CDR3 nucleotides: TGTGCCAGCAGTGAAGTCCCCAGGGCCTATGGCTACACCTTC.

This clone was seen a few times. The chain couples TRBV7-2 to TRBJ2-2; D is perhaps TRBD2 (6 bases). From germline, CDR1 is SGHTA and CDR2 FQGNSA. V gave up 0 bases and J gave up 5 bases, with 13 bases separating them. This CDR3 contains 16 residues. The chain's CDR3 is CASSLAAGYRTGELFF. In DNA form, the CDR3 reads TGTGCCAGCAGCTTAGCGGCGGGGTACAGGACCGGGGAGCTGTTTTTT.

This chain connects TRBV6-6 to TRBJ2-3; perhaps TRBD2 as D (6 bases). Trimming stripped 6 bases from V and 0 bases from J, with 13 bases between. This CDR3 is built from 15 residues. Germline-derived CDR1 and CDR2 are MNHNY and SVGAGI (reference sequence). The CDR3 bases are TGTGCCAGCAGCCCAGGAGGGATAAGCACAGATACGCAGTATTTT. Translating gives CASSPGGISTDTQYF.